This T cell receptor (beta chain) came from a study of regulatory T cells in long-lasting Graves disease. According to the study, TCR beta libraries were built with iRepertoire HTBI primers and CDR3-region Arm-PCR. TCRdb reanalysed the multiplex PCR reads using MiXCR and keeps one entry per CDR3 protein. This sample has about 350,000 distinct CDR3 sequences, with roughly a sixth found just once. Time point meaning: newly diagnosed GD, antithyroid drugs for less than 3 months. The TCR library was made from RNA extracted from PBMCs. The J segment lost 4 bases and the V segment lost 11 bases, leaving 12 bases of the junction unmatched. The CDR3 consists of 14 residues. Germline V lookup: CDR1 MNHEY, CDR2 SMNVEV (reference sequence). This clonotype was detected a few times. A much larger clone is a single base away; this may be a read error. In addition, the sample was reused for a study of T cells in Graves' hyperthyroidism and ophthalmopathy. This second study says: Patients aged 18 to 65 with hyperthyroidism were newly diagnosed, with duration under 2 months.

The V gene is TRBV27, the J gene TRBJ2-5; 8 bases agree with TRBD2. The TCR sequence derives from a man aged 35-49 years with Graves disease. The specimen was peripheral blood mononuclear cells (PBMCs), collected at new diagnosis, from a patient treated with antithyroid drugs. The CDR3, as DNA: TGTGCCTCAAGCGGGACTAGACTTCGAGAGACCCAGTACTTC. It encodes CASSGTRLRETQYF.